These T cell receptor beta chains were read from a single sample in a study of cytomegalovirus exposure and HLA in healthy donors. Libraries were prepared by immunoSEQ multiplex PCR; TCRdb keeps only in-frame clonotypes and omits some of them. The table lists 150,000 to 200,000 clones, more than 85% of them singletons. Material: PBMCs. These receptors were collected from a girl under two years old in good health and CMV-seronegative. The CDR3 runs from the conserved cysteine through the conserved F or W. D genes are given only for firm matches. The size entry is marked missing in some rows and otherwise reads once, few, many or a size class.

clone_size	v_call	j_call	d_call	cdr3_aa	cdr3_nt
.	TRBV6-5	TRBJ2-7	TRBD1	CASSYGQGAFYEQYF	TGTGCCAGCAGTTACGGACAGGGGGCATTCTACGAGCAGTACTTC
.	TRBV27	TRBJ1-6	.	CASSARQVSPLHF	TGTGCCAGCAGTGCCCGACAGGTTTCACCCCTCCACTTT
.	TRBV19	TRBJ2-7	TRBD1	CASSRGRDGEQYF	TGTGCCAGTTCCAGGGGGCGCGACGGCGAGCAGTACTTC
once	TRBV6-1	TRBJ1-5	.	CASSESFSGPAPQHF	TGTGCCAGCAGTGAATCTTTCAGTGGGCCAGCGCCCCAGCATTTT
.	TRBV18	TRBJ2-5	TRBD1	CASSLGTGEETQYF	TGTGCCAGCTCACTCGGGACAGGAGAAGAGACCCAGTACTTC
.	TRBV19	TRBJ2-5	.	CASSIPGGETQYF	TGTGCCAGTAGTATCCCCGGCGGAGAGACCCAGTACTTC
.	TRBV30	TRBJ2-5	TRBD2	CAWSVLAGSVQETQYF	TGTGCCTGGAGTGTATTAGCGGGAAGCGTACAAGAGACCCAGTACTTC
.	TRBV6-4	TRBJ1-5	.	CASSFGGKQPQHF	TGTGCCAGCAGTTTTGGGGGGAAGCAGCCCCAGCATTTT
once	TRBV19	TRBJ1-2	TRBD1	CASSIDDRGALLYGYTF	TGTGCCAGTAGTATTGATGACAGGGGGGCCCTCCTTTATGGCTACACCTTC
.	TRBV5-4	TRBJ1-2	TRBD1	CASSPGQGLHGYTF	TGTGCCAGCAGCCCGGGACAGGGGCTTCATGGCTACACCTTC
.	TRBV29-1	TRBJ2-7	TRBD2	CSVGGLLAESYEQYF	TGCAGCGTTGGGGGCTTGCTAGCGGAGTCCTACGAGCAGTACTTC
.	TRBV30	TRBJ2-7	.	CAWSVRIGGLPYEQYF	TGTGCCTGGAGTGTTAGGATCGGGGGGCTCCCCTACGAGCAGTACTTC
.	TRBV20-1	TRBJ1-1	.	CSAVDRTEAFF	TGCAGTGCTGTAGACAGAACTGAAGCTTTCTTT
.	TRBV7-3	TRBJ2-1	.	CASSLKGVYNEQFF	TGTGCCAGCAGCTTAAAAGGGGTCTACAATGAGCAGTTCTTC
.	TRBV30	TRBJ2-7	.	CAWKGRGTYEQYF	TGTGCCTGGAAAGGACGGGGAACCTACGAGCAGTACTTC
.	TRBV10-1	TRBJ2-1	.	CASSEGGGLNEQFF	TGCGCCAGCAGTGAGGGGGGGGGCCTGAATGAGCAGTTCTTC
.	TRBV2	TRBJ2-1	.	CASSEGGGHLNEQFF	TGTGCCAGCAGTGAGGGTGGGGGCCACCTCAATGAGCAGTTCTTC
once	TRBV29-1	TRBJ1-2	.	CSVEEEQVNYGYTF	TGCAGCGTTGAAGAGGAACAGGTTAACTATGGCTACACCTTC
.	TRBV7-8	TRBJ2-4	TRBD2	CASSPGLAGVYTLAKNIQYF	TGTGCCAGCAGCCCCGGGCTAGCGGGAGTATATACACTAGCCAAAAACATTCAGTACTTC
few	TRBV25-1	TRBJ1-2	TRBD1	CASSDLGQERLYGYTF	TGTGCCAGCAGTGACCTAGGACAGGAGAGACTCTATGGCTACACCTTC
.	TRBV7-9	TRBJ2-7	.	CASSFGGQSEQYF	TGTGCCAGCAGCTTCGGAGGACAGTCCGAGCAGTACTTC
.	TRBV23-1	TRBJ1-2	.	CASSQSNGYTF	TGCGCCAGCAGTCAATCCAATGGCTACACCTTC
once	TRBV6-5	TRBJ1-2	TRBD1	CASSPGQGKYGYTF	TGTGCCAGCAGCCCCGGACAGGGGAAGTATGGCTACACCTTC
.	TRBV29-1	TRBJ2-3	TRBD2	CSVVTLAGGTDTQYF	TGCAGCGTTGTTACTCTAGCGGGGGGAACAGATACGCAGTATTTT
few	TRBV28	TRBJ2-7	.	CASIPGRTSYEQYF	TGTGCCAGCATTCCGGGAAGGACCTCCTACGAGCAGTACTTC
.	TRBV29-1	TRBJ1-5	.	CSVRVELNQPQHF	TGCAGCGTGAGGGTGGAGTTAAATCAGCCCCAGCATTTT
.	TRBV6-5	TRBJ1-3	TRBD1	CASSYSGQGARNTIYF	TGTGCCAGCAGTTACTCCGGACAGGGGGCCCGAAACACCATATATTTT
few	TRBV5-1	TRBJ2-2	TRBD2	CASSFGLAGVEAGELFF	TGCGCCAGCAGCTTCGGACTAGCGGGAGTTGAGGCCGGGGAGCTGTTTTTT
.	TRBV10-2	TRBJ1-2	.	CASRGGGANYGYTF	TGCGCCAGCAGAGGTGGAGGGGCTAACTATGGCTACACCTTC
.	TRBV7-9	TRBJ1-1	TRBD1	CASSPGQGKGNTEAFF	TGTGCCAGCAGCCCCGGACAGGGGAAGGGGAACACTGAAGCTTTCTTT
.	TRBV6-6	TRBJ2-2	TRBD2	CASRTSGTGELFF	TGTGCCAGCCGGACTAGCGGGACCGGGGAGCTGTTTTTT
.	TRBV5-1	TRBJ2-1	.	CASSGLAFDGNEQFF	TGCGCCAGCAGCGGGCTAGCGTTCGATGGCAATGAGCAGTTCTTC
.	TRBV2	TRBJ2-1	.	CASSVFDEQFF	TGTGCCAGCAGTGTATTCGATGAGCAGTTCTTC